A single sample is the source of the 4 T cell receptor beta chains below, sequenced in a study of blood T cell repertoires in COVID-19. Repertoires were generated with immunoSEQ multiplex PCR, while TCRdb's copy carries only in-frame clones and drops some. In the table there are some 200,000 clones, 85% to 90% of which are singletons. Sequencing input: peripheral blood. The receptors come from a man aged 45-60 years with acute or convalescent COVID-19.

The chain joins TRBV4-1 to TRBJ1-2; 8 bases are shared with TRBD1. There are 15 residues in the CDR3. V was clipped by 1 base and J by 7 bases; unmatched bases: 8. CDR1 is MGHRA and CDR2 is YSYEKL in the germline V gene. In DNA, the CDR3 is TGCGCCAGCAGCCAAGTTCACCGGGACAGGACTGGCTACACCTTC. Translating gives CASSQVHRDRTGYTF.

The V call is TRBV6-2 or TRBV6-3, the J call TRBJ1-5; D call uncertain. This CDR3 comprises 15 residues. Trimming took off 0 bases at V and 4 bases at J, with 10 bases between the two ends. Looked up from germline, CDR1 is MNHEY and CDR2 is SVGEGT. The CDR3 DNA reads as TGTGCCAGCAGTTACTCGATCGTAGAAAATCAGCCCCAGCATTTT. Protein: CASSYSIVENQPQHF.

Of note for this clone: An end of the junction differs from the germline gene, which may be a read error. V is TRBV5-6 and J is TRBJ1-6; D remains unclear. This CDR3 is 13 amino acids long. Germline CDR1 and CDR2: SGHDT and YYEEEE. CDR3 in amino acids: CASSDSYNSPLHF. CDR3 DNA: TGTGCCAGCAGCGACTCCTACAATTCACCCCTCCACTTT.

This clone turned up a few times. CDR3 sequence: CASSPPGTTRTGELFF. CDR3 nucleotide sequence: TGTGCCAGCTCACCGCCCGGGACTACGCGCACCGGGGAGCTGTTTTTT. J is TRBJ2-2 and V is TRBV18; 7 nucleotides align to TRBD2. The germline V gene encodes CDR1 KGHSH and CDR2 LQKENI. This CDR3 spans 16 amino acids. Trimming removed 3 bases from V and 4 bases from J; junction bases left unmatched: 8. The entire variable domain, with the rest obtained from reference TRBV18 and TRBJ2-2, is as follows: NAGVMQNPRHLVRRRGQEARLRCSPMKGHSHVYWYRQLPEEGLKFMVYLQKENIIDESGMPKERFSAEFPKEGPSILRIQQVVRGDSAAYFCASSPPGTTRTGELFFGEGSRLTVL.